This TCR beta chain was obtained from a study of blood T cell repertoires in COVID-19 (dated by TCRdb to between 2020 and 2021). In the study overall: Samples covering the acute and convalescent phases of COVID-19 were provided by collaborators in the United States, Italy and Spain. The prospective study material was composed of cDNA or gDNA derived from T cells, B-cell-depleted T cells, or PBMCs. Subjects who had been exposed to COVID-19, were actively infected with it, or had recovered from it provided the deeply sampled blood TCRbeta repertoires that made up the dataset. A freely available public database, intended as a resource for researchers studying the immune response to SARS-CoV-2, is where the repertoires were released. The samples were drawn from two sources: the first 160 participants of the ongoing ImmuneRACE study, and 1,200 or so subjects contributed by 6 global collaborators. The sample metadata nearly always contained a de-identified subject ID, COVID-19 status, age in years and sex. Where available, HLA class I and class II types were taken from metadata supplied by the sample provider and were not determined by assay-based typing. The study at large found these results: Clinical and demographic metadata were provided uncurated, with the amount varying by source and participant.

The immunoSEQ Assay, a bias-controlled multiplex PCR, was used to amplify TCRbeta CDR3 regions from genomic DNA. The paper's processing steps were these. Within the assay, amplification of reference gene primers was used to estimate how many nucleated cells each sample contained. To quantify the absolute abundance of each unique TCRbeta CDR3 rearrangement, sequence reads were collapsed and filtered. For each sample, productive Simpson clonality was calculated as the square root of Simpson's diversity index across productive rearrangements. What TCRdb holds here is the immuneACCESS table cut down to in-frame rearrangements. Part of the clones is not present; checked against another copy, under half of the missing clones reflect an unresolved V gene, and the others are unexplained. V, J and clone size are those of that table, while D and trimming were read from the DNA. This sample has around 80,000 clones in its table, and approximately 85% of those were observed once. The biggest ten clones account for roughly 9.3% of the sample.

Concerning this clone itself: The antigen it recognizes is unknown. No base qualities exist here, and no much larger clone lies one base off it.

One collaborating source in Seattle enrolled patients while the patients were actively infected and followed the patients over time throughout the course of disease. Collaborating institutions collected whole blood in K2EDTA tubes following their own protocols. For TCRbeta analysis, collaborator samples were shipped as frozen whole blood, as isolated PBMCs, or as DNA extracted from either sample type. The germline V gene (reference sequence) provides CDR1 LNHDA and CDR2 SQIVND. Spanning cysteine to phenylalanine, the CDR3 consists of 16 amino acids. Just the 48-base CDR3 DNA is kept, in frame starting at base 1. Relative to germline, V is 3 bases shorter and J is 9 bases shorter, with 21 bases between their ends.

Sample: peripheral blood. The receptor was derived from a man between 45 and 60 years old with COVID-19, enrolled during active disease. This sequence uses TRBV19 and TRBJ1-5, with TRBD1 perhaps the D gene, on 5 matching bases. The sequenced DNA: TGTGCCAGTAGTATTGGGGAGGGGCCGAACTTGTGGCCCCAGCATTTT. The resulting protein is CASSIGEGPNLWPQHF.